This TCR beta chain is from a study of blood T cell repertoires in COVID-19. About the study: Symptom resolution, clearance, or two negative PCRs marked the recovered donors of Cohort 3. The United States, Italy and Spain were the sources of the acute and convalescent COVID-19 samples.

Original analysis: How many nucleated cells were present was estimated from reference gene primer amplification. The data were produced by immunoSEQ multiplex PCR, yet TCRdb's version contains in-frame clones alone and is incomplete. V, J and clone size derive from that table, while D and trimming were established from the DNA sequence. The sample shows 350,000 to 400,000 clones, 87% of them seen only once. The V and J ends lost 5 bases and 2 bases, in that order; junction bases with no gene match: 6. CDR3 length: 16 residues. The germline CDR1 and CDR2 sequences are MNHEY and SMNVEV (reference sequence).

The specimen was PBMCs or T cells enriched from blood (not recorded which). The clonotype was recovered from a man aged 35-49 years in a cohort exposed to, infected with or recovered from COVID-19 (not recorded which). The chain links TRBV27 to TRBJ1-5; TRBD1 matches at 10 bases. The CDR3, as DNA: TGTGCCAGCAGTCTGGGGACAGGGGTTGGCAATCAGCCCCAGCATTTT. This gives the protein CASSLGTGVGNQPQHF.